The source of this T cell receptor (beta chain) is a study of early T cells in non-severe SARS-CoV-2 infection. Study details: Sequencing of unsorted whole blood was done on bulk RNA, leaving chains unpaired. Study conclusions and caveats: The VDJdb matching leaned toward anti-spike CD8 responses and overlooked private and CD4 specificities.

Molecules of cDNA were individually given unique molecular identifiers that were attached to them. TCRdb reanalysed the 5' RACE reads using MiXCR and keeps one entry per CDR3 protein. In the table there are just under 65,000 distinct CDR3 sequences, 7% to 10% of which are singletons. This clonotype was picked up many times. The antigen remains unidentified. The TCR originated in an adult who was a healthcare worker with PCR-confirmed SARS-CoV-2 infection or an uninfected control (not recorded which). This specimen consisted of whole blood, obtained at baseline.

The CDR3 loop reads CASRLGEGYGYTF. CDR3 in DNA: TGTGCCAGCCGCTTGGGGGAAGGCTATGGCTACACCTTC. The rearrangement uses TRBV2 and TRBJ1-2; the D gene is possibly TRBD1 (5 bases). The germline V gene encodes CDR1 SNHLY and CDR2 FYNNEI. V lost 8 bases, J lost 4 bases, and 14 bases lay in between. The CDR3 sequence is 13 residues long.